This TCR beta chain was profiled in a study of Graves' ophthalmopathy and Graves' hyperthyroidism. RNA served as the template for amplifying TCR beta CDR3 regions. A first-round RT-PCR used HTBI primers, followed by a second-round multiplex PCR. From the multiplex PCR reads, TCRdb called clonotypes with MiXCR, one entry per CDR3 protein. The top ten hold 44% of the sample, which has about 740,000 distinct CDR3 sequences, around 40% seen once. Per the germline V gene, CDR1 is KGHDR and CDR2 is SFDVKD. This CDR3 has 14 amino acids. Trimming removed 4 bases at V and 0 bases at J, with 6 bases between. A note on this clonotype: A single base separates this from a much larger clone, so it may be a read error.

The sequence came from an adult man with Graves' ophthalmopathy. The chain couples TRBV24-1 to TRBJ1-5, with D uncertain. The specimen sequenced was peripheral blood. CDR3 nucleotide sequence: TGTGCCACCAGTGAGACGAATAGCAATCAGCCCCAGCATTTT. As protein: CATSETNSNQPQHF.